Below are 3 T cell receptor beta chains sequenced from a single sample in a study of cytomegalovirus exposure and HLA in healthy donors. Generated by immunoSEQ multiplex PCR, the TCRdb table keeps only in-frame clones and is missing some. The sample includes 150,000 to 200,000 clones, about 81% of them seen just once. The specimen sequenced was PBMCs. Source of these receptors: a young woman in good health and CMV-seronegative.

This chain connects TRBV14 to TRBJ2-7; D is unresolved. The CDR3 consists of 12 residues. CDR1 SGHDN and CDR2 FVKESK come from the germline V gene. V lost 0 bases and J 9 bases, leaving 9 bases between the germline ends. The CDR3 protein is CASSQERSTQYF. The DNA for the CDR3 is TGTGCCAGCAGCCAAGAGCGTAGTACGCAGTACTTC.

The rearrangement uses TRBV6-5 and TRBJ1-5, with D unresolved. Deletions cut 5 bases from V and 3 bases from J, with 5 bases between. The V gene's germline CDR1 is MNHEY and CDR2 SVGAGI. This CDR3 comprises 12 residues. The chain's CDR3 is CASSQNNQPQHF. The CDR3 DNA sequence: TGTGCCAGCAGTCAAAACAATCAGCCCCAGCATTTT.

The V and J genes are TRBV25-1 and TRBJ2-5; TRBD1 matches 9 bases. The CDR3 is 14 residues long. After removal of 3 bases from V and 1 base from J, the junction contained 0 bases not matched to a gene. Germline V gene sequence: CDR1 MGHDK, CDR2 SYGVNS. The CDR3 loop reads CASSETGGQETQYF. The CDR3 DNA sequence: TGTGCCAGCAGTGAGACAGGGGGCCAAGAGACCCAGTACTTC.